This T cell receptor beta chain comes out of a study of CD8 T cells in ankylosing spondylitis. MiXCR, applied by TCRdb to the 5' RACE reads, yields one record per CDR3 protein. This table holds 230,000 or so distinct CDR3 sequences, under 30% found once. Losses at the gene ends were 2 bases for V and 4 bases for J; bases not matched to a gene: 9. The germline V gene has CDR1 MNHEY and CDR2 SVGEGT. The CDR3 spans 16 residues. The chain uses TRBV6-2 or TRBV6-3 and TRBJ2-3; 7 bases are shared with TRBD1. This TCR was recovered from a male donor with ankylosing spondylitis or in good health (not recorded which). Input material: blood, either unsorted or a sorted T cell fraction (not recorded which). CDR3 sequence reads: CASSYGDRANADTQYF. For the CDR3, the DNA is TGTGCCAGCAGTTACGGTGACAGGGCTAATGCAGATACGCAGTATTTT.